Listed below are T cell receptor beta chains from one sample, sequenced in a study of cytomegalovirus exposure and HLA in healthy donors. Method: immunoSEQ multiplex PCR; TCRdb's copy keeps in-frame clones and lacks some. The sample gives approximately 160,000 clones, less than 85% of which show up once; 4% to 6% is in the top ten. The material sequenced was PBMCs. These receptor sequences come from a man younger than 35 in good health and CMV-seronegative. Both conserved end residues are part of each CDR3. The order of the fields is J gene, V gene, D gene, clone size, CDR3 protein, CDR3 DNA. The D gene is left open where the match is weak. The size entry is marked missing in some rows and otherwise reads once, few, many or a size class.

>TRBJ2-7|TRBV23-1|TRBD1|.
CASSHTRDRDVYEQYF
TGCGCCAGCAGTCACACCCGGGACAGGGACGTCTACGAGCAGTACTTC
>TRBJ2-2|TRBV7-9|TRBD1|.
CASILRDRGPGELFF
TGTGCCAGCATCCTCCGGGACAGGGGTCCCGGGGAGCTGTTTTTT
>TRBJ2-3|TRBV6-1|.|few
CASGQGAGADTQYF
TGTGCCAGCGGGCAGGGGGCGGGAGCAGATACGCAGTATTTT
>TRBJ1-5|TRBV4-3|.|few
CASSQDWQGNQPQHF
TGCGCCAGCAGCCAAGATTGGCAGGGTAATCAGCCCCAGCATTTT
>TRBJ1-1|TRBV7-9|.|.
CASSLTAMNTEAFF
TGTGCCAGCAGCTTAACAGCCATGAACACTGAAGCTTTCTTT
>TRBJ1-1|TRBV2|.|.
CASSELGRMMNTEAFF
TGTGCCAGCAGTGAATTGGGCAGGATGATGAACACTGAAGCTTTCTTT
>TRBJ1-5|TRBV19|TRBD1|.
CASTADRGRIQPQHF
TGTGCCAGTACCGCCGACAGGGGTCGGATTCAGCCCCAGCATTTT
>TRBJ2-3|TRBV28|.|.
CASNQRRRSDTQYF
TGTGCCAGCAACCAGCGGCGGCGGTCGGATACGCAGTATTTT
>TRBJ2-2|TRBV29-1|TRBD1|.
CSVTGGVGELFF
TGCAGCGTGACAGGGGGGGTAGGGGAGCTGTTTTTT
>TRBJ2-1|TRBV19|.|once
CASSMWLPGYNEQFF
TGTGCCAGTAGTATGTGGTTGCCGGGCTACAATGAGCAGTTCTTC
>TRBJ2-1|TRBV7-2|.|.
CASSSGVMTYNEQFF
TGTGCCAGCAGCTCCGGAGTGATGACGTACAATGAGCAGTTCTTC
>TRBJ2-5|TRBV6-6|.|.
CASSSGRQETQYF
TGTGCCAGCAGTTCTGGCAGGCAAGAGACCCAGTACTTC
>TRBJ2-1|TRBV19|TRBD2|.
CASSIGTRMKEQFF
TGTGCCAGTAGTATAGGGACTAGGATGAAAGAGCAGTTCTTC
>TRBJ1-4|TRBV7-9|.|.
CASAPSRQRNEKLFF
TGTGCCAGCGCTCCGAGTCGACAGCGTAATGAAAAACTGTTTTTT
>TRBJ2-7|TRBV6-1|TRBD1|few
CASQGDRVYEQYF
TGTGCCAGCCAGGGGGACAGGGTGTACGAGCAGTACTTC
>TRBJ2-1|TRBV30|TRBD1|.
CAWRRAGGFEQFF
TGTGCCTGGCGGAGGGCAGGGGGCTTTGAGCAGTTCTTC
>TRBJ2-5|TRBV7-8|TRBD2|once
CASSLSLAGGGETQYF
TGTGCCAGCAGCTTAAGCCTAGCGGGGGGAGGGGAGACCCAGTACTTC
>TRBJ2-7|TRBV5-4|.|.
CASSSLAPSYEQYF
TGTGCCAGCAGTTCGCTAGCGCCGTCCTACGAGCAGTACTTC
>TRBJ2-1|TRBV6-5|.|.
CASSLVGTSSYNEQFF
TGTGCCAGCAGTTTGGTGGGGACAAGCTCCTACAATGAGCAGTTCTTC
>TRBJ2-1|TRBV2|TRBD2|.
CASRAGTSGMSYNEQFF
TGTGCCAGCAGAGCCGGGACTAGCGGGATGTCCTACAATGAGCAGTTCTTC
>TRBJ2-7|TRBV6-6|.|.
CASTPTGGQKQYF
TGTGCCAGCACCCCGACCGGGGGGCAGAAGCAGTACTTC
>TRBJ1-1|TRBV18|.|.
CASSPGHGSDTEAFF
TGTGCCAGCTCACCCGGACACGGATCAGACACTGAAGCTTTCTTT
>TRBJ2-5|TRBV9|TRBD2|.
CASSGLIAGGPETQYF
TGTGCCAGCAGCGGACTCATAGCGGGGGGGCCGGAGACCCAGTACTTC
>TRBJ2-7|TRBV2|TRBD2|.
CASSESGRAGYEQYF
TGTGCCAGCAGTGAATCCGGGAGGGCAGGCTACGAGCAGTACTTC
>TRBJ2-7|TRBV9|TRBD2|.
CASSVSGRAHEQYF
TGTGCCAGCAGCGTAAGCGGGAGGGCCCACGAGCAGTACTTC
>TRBJ2-2|TRBV30|TRBD1|.
CAWSVWGQGLGELFF
TGTGCCTGGAGTGTATGGGGACAGGGGCTCGGGGAGCTGTTTTTT
>TRBJ2-2|TRBV10-3|.|once
CAIRKAGQNTGELFF
TGTGCCATCAGGAAAGCGGGCCAGAACACCGGGGAGCTGTTTTTT
>TRBJ2-1|TRBV4-2|.|.
CASSLGQPNEQFF
TGTGCCAGCAGCCTTGGGCAGCCGAATGAGCAGTTCTTC
>TRBJ2-7|TRBV21-1|.|.
CASSKAGTGVLGEQYF
TGTGCCAGCAGCAAAGCTGGGACAGGGGTTCTAGGCGAGCAGTACTTC
>TRBJ1-2|TRBV4-3|.|.
CASSQTQGFGGYTF
TGCGCCAGCAGCCAGACACAGGGCTTCGGTGGCTACACCTTC
>TRBJ2-5|TRBV7-2|.|.
CASSLIGGMRETQYF
TGTGCCAGCAGCTTAATTGGCGGGATGAGGGAGACCCAGTACTTC
>TRBJ2-7|TRBV5-5|.|.
CASSLAGGGGYEQYF
TGTGCCAGCAGCTTGGCCGGGGGAGGTGGCTACGAGCAGTACTTC
>TRBJ2-7|TRBV30|.|.
CAWSVQAGAYEQYF
TGTGCCTGGAGTGTACAGGCAGGGGCATACGAGCAGTACTTC
>TRBJ1-2|TRBV7-9|TRBD1|.
CASSLEGGLDGYTF
TGTGCCAGCAGCTTAGAAGGGGGCCTGGATGGCTACACCTTC
>TRBJ1-4|TRBV5-1|.|once
CASSILGATNEKLFF
TGCGCCAGCAGCATCCTTGGAGCAACTAATGAAAAACTGTTTTTT
>TRBJ2-1|TRBV9|.|.
CASSSLGHEQFF
TGTGCCAGCAGCTCCCTGGGCCATGAGCAGTTCTTC
>TRBJ2-7|TRBV21-1|.|.
CASSKGTGPYEQYF
TGTGCCAGCAGCAAAGGGACAGGGCCCTACGAGCAGTACTTC
>TRBJ1-2|TRBV19|.|.
CASSIMQGYGYTF
TGTGCCAGTAGTATAATGCAGGGGTATGGCTACACCTTC
>TRBJ2-3|TRBV29-1|TRBD2|.
CSALGGTRGLTDTQYF
TGCAGCGCCCTTGGTGGGACTAGGGGACTCACAGATACGCAGTATTTT
>TRBJ2-7|TRBV19|.|once
CASSRDRTAISYEQYF
TGTGCCAGTAGTAGGGATAGGACAGCGATCTCCTACGAGCAGTACTTC
>TRBJ2-1|TRBV11-3|TRBD2|.
CASSLGLAGGGSSYNEQFF
TGTGCCAGCAGCTTAGGTCTAGCGGGAGGCGGGAGCTCCTACAATGAGCAGTTCTTC